These 18 T cell receptor beta chains were sequenced from one sample in a study of shared clonotypes between healthy human individuals. Sequencing was performed with immunoSEQ multiplex PCR; in TCRdb, only in-frame clones are kept and a portion is missing. The sample shows 110,000 or so clones, about 63% of them seen only once. Sequenced: memory CD8+ T cells sorted from blood. The subset: CD45RO+ cells pooled with CCR7-negative TemRA cells. These receptors originate from a woman aged 25 to 39 in good health.

The CDR3 DNA is TGTGCCAGCAGCTTCAGCGGGAGGGCCGCAGATACGCAGTATTTT. Its translation: CASSFSGRAADTQYF. The V call is TRBV5-8, the J call TRBJ2-3, with TRBD2 matching over 10 bases. There are 15 residues in the CDR3. Germline assignment: CDR1 SGHTS and CDR2 YDEGEE. The junction had 4 bases not matched to a gene; V was cut back by 2 bases and J by 4 bases.

This clone turned up a few times. This rearrangement joins TRBV2 to TRBJ1-5; 9 nucleotides agree with TRBD1. CDR1 is SNHLY, CDR2 FYNNEI, per germline. The trim removed 8 bases at V and 1 base at J, leaving 6 bases unmatched. The CDR3 extends over 15 amino acids. The CDR3 region is CASGRTGGSNQPQHF. Here the CDR3 DNA reads TGTGCCAGCGGCCGAACAGGGGGCAGCAATCAGCCCCAGCATTTT. Full variable domain (missing parts from reference TRBV2 and TRBJ1-5): EPEVTQTPSHQVTQMGQEVILRCVPISNHLYFYWYRQILGQKVEFLVSFYNNEISEKSEIFDDQFSVERPDGSNFTLKIRSTKLEDSAMYFCASGRTGGSNQPQHFGDGTRLSIL.

This clone showed up many times. The chain links TRBV5-1 to TRBJ2-5; 13 bases match TRBD2. The germline gives CDR1 SGHRS, CDR2 YFSETQ. Trimming at V came to 4 bases and at J to 12 bases, leaving 6 bases not matched to a gene. The CDR3 spans 13 residues. The CDR3 loop is CASSPGLAGFEYF. The CDR3 nucleotides read TGCGCCAGCAGCCCGGGACTAGCGGGATTCGAGTACTTC.

As concerns this clone: A far larger clone is just one base off, so this is likely a read error. The same CDR3 is also encoded by other DNA sequences in this sample. J is TRBJ1-4 and V is TRBV9; a weak D match, TRBD1 (6 bases). CDR3 length: 15 amino acids. Germline assignment: CDR1 SGDLS and CDR2 YYNGEE. The ends were cut back, 4 bases at V and 8 bases at J, with 18 bases in the middle. CDR3 protein: CASSFGGSPTEKLFF. CDR3 nucleotides: TGTGCCAGCAGCTTCGGGGGCAGTCCAACGGAAAAACTGTTTTTT.

This chain connects TRBV29-1 to TRBJ2-1; 8 nucleotides align to TRBD2. Germline V gene data show CDR1 as SQVTM and CDR2 as ANQGSEA. The CDR3 is 15 residues long. V gave up 7 bases and J gave up 8 bases; unmatched junction bases: 16. The CDR3: CSAIILSGGPHEQFF. The CDR3, as DNA: TGCAGCGCGATTATACTGTCGGGAGGGCCCCATGAGCAGTTCTTC.

This clone was seen only a few times. The J gene is TRBJ2-7, the V gene TRBV6-5; D gene uncertain. Germline V lookup: CDR1 MNHEY, CDR2 SVGAGI. V was cut by 4 bases and J by 6 bases, with 16 bases left in between. CDR3 size: 14 residues. DNA of the CDR3: TGTGCCAGCAGTTCAAAACAACCAAGGATCGAGCAGTACTTC. Translation gives CASSSKQPRIEQYF.

V gene TRBV5-1 combines with J gene TRBJ1-2; D is uncertain. CDR1 is SGHRS and CDR2 is YFSETQ in the germline V gene. This CDR3 region has 15 residues. Trimming removed 0 bases from V and 0 bases from J, with 9 bases in between. In DNA form, the CDR3 reads TGCGCCAGCAGCTTGGCCCTGGAGGCTAACTATGGCTACACCTTC. Amino acid sequence: CASSLALEANYGYTF.

This clone was recorded at least ten times. The chain couples TRBV11-2 to TRBJ1-4; D unresolved. V lost 7 bases and J lost 0, with 12 bases in between. This CDR3 comprises 15 residues. Germline V gene sequence: CDR1 SGHAT, CDR2 FQNNGV. CDR3 sequence: CASTRRAATNEKLFF. CDR3 in DNA: TGTGCCAGCACCCGCCGGGCTGCAACTAATGAAAAACTGTTTTTT.

The rearrangement joins TRBV6-6 to TRBJ2-5, with a tentative D call TRBD2 (6 bases). The germline V gene encodes CDR1 MNHNY and CDR2 SVGAGI (reference sequence). The CDR3 totals 13 residues. V lost 8 bases and J 2 bases, leaving 12 bases between the germline ends. CDR3 DNA: TGTGCCAGCGGAACGGGAGAGCAAGAGACCCAGTACTTC. This sequence encodes CASGTGEQETQYF.

This clone came up a few times. This chain links TRBV10-3 with TRBJ1-5, with TRBD1 matching 8 bases. The V segment lost 3 bases and the J segment 5 bases; nucleotides outside the gene matches: 3. CDR1 and CDR2 from the germline V gene are ENHRY and SYGVKD. CDR3 size: 14 residues. The CDR3 DNA sequence: TGTGCCATCAGTGACAGGGGGCGGGATCAGCCCCAGCATTTT. As protein: CAISDRGRDQPQHF.

V gene TRBV9 combines with J gene TRBJ2-7, with TRBD1 as a possible D gene (6 bases). Germline V CDR1 and CDR2: SGDLS, YYNGEE. V shed 0 bases and J shed 5 bases, with 12 bases lying between them. The CDR3 runs 14 residues. The chain's CDR3 is CASSVGRDTHEQYF. CDR3 sequence (DNA): TGTGCCAGCAGCGTAGGACGGGACACCCACGAGCAGTACTTC.

This clone was picked up many times. The V gene is TRBV5-4, the J gene TRBJ2-7, with D unclear. The CDR3 is 13 amino acids. The V end was cut by 0 bases, the J end by 5 bases, with 9 bases between. From germline, CDR1 is SGHNT and CDR2 YYREEE (reference sequence). The chain's CDR3 is CASSLERFHEQYF. In nucleotides, the CDR3 is TGTGCCAGCAGCTTGGAAAGATTCCACGAGCAGTACTTC.

The chain joins TRBV4-1 to TRBJ2-1; the D is unclear. This CDR3 is built from 14 residues. Trimming took off 0 bases at V and 0 bases at J, with 3 bases between the two ends. Germline V gene lookup returns CDR1 MGHRA and CDR2 YSYEKL. The DNA of the CDR3 is TGCGCCAGCAGCCAAGATACCTCCTACAATGAGCAGTTCTTC. It codes for CASSQDTSYNEQFF.

In its sample, this clone was seen a few times. The rearrangement joins TRBV10-3 to TRBJ1-5; D might be TRBD1 (6 bases). From germline, CDR1 is ENHRY and CDR2 SYGVKD. The CDR3 consists of 13 residues. Trimming left V 5 bases short and J 5 bases short, with 10 bases between. CDR3 protein: CAISRQDHQPQHF. In DNA form, the CDR3 reads TGTGCCATCAGTAGACAGGATCATCAGCCCCAGCATTTT.

J is TRBJ2-7 and V is TRBV7-8, with D possibly matching TRBD2 (5 bases). Trimming pared 4 bases from V and 5 bases from J, leaving 18 bases between. The CDR3 has 15 residues. Germline CDR1 and CDR2: SGHVS and FQNEAQ. The CDR3 protein is CASSSDGVLGNEQYF. CDR3 bases: TGTGCCAGCAGCTCCGACGGGGTGCTGGGTAACGAGCAGTACTTC.

V usage is TRBV2 and J usage is TRBJ2-2, with D unresolved. Deletions cut 6 bases from V and 2 bases from J, with 10 bases between. CDR1 and CDR2 (germline): SNHLY, FYNNEI. This CDR3 contains 14 residues. CDR3 coding DNA: TGTGCCAGCAGAGCTATCTTTAACACCGGGGAGCTGTTTTTT. Its protein product is CASRAIFNTGELFF.

The gene calls are TRBV7-9 and TRBJ1-4, with D possibly matching TRBD1 (5 bases). Trimming pared 4 bases from V and 0 bases from J, leaving 21 bases between. CDR3 length equals 19 residues. Germline V gives CDR1 SEHNR, CDR2 FQNEAQ (reference sequence). CDR3 region: CASSSRTYRGSATNEKLFF. For the CDR3, the DNA is TGTGCCAGCAGCTCGCGGACCTATAGGGGTTCAGCAACTAATGAAAAACTGTTTTTT.

This rearrangement joins TRBV10-1 to TRBJ2-1; tentatively, D is TRBD1 (5 bases). This CDR3 spans 13 amino acids. The germline V gene has CDR1 WNHNN and CDR2 SYGVQD (reference sequence). V was pared by 0 bases and J by 9 bases, with 9 bases between. The CDR3 loop reads CASSESWGSEQFF. CDR3 bases: TGCGCCAGCAGTGAGTCGTGGGGCAGTGAGCAGTTCTTC.